A selection of T cell receptor beta chains follows, all from one sample in a study of blood T cell repertoires in COVID-19. Some clones are missing from TCRdb's copy, which holds only in-frame ones; the method was immunoSEQ multiplex PCR. In the table there are roughly 80,000 clones, about 83% of which are singletons. The sequenced material came from peripheral blood. All receptors derive from a man aged 45-65 years with acute or convalescent COVID-19. CDR3s include the opening cysteine and the closing phenylalanine or tryptophan. A D gene is named only where the DNA matches it firmly. Rows give clone size only sometimes, using once, few, many, or a class for an expanded clone.

D gene: TRBD1
V gene: TRBV19
clone size: NA
J gene: TRBJ1-2
CDR3 protein: CASSPGQVNYGYTF
CDR3 DNA: TGTGCCAGTAGTCCGGGACAGGTTAACTATGGCTACACCTTC

D gene: TRBD2
V gene: TRBV4-3
clone size: NA
J gene: TRBJ2-3
CDR3 protein: CASSPGTSGGVSTDTQYF
CDR3 DNA: TGCGCCAGCAGCCCCGGGACTAGCGGGGGGGTGAGCACAGATACGCAGTATTTT

D gene: TRBD2
V gene: TRBV5-1
clone size: NA
J gene: TRBJ2-7
CDR3 protein: CASSLARESGGSDYEQYF
CDR3 DNA: TGCGCCAGCAGCTTGGCCAGGGAGAGCGGGGGGTCGGACTACGAGCAGTACTTC

D gene: NA
V gene: TRBV29-1
clone size: NA
J gene: TRBJ1-2
CDR3 protein: CSVTGQFIDGYTF
CDR3 DNA: TGCAGCGTCACCGGACAGTTCATTGATGGCTACACCTTC

D gene: TRBD1
V gene: TRBV28
clone size: NA
J gene: TRBJ2-7
CDR3 protein: CASSLDPTGGSYEQYF
CDR3 DNA: TGTGCCAGCAGTCTCGATCCGACAGGGGGCAGCTACGAGCAGTACTTC

D gene: TRBD2
V gene: TRBV27
clone size: NA
J gene: TRBJ2-1
CDR3 protein: CASSFGAGVSYNEQFF
CDR3 DNA: TGTGCCAGCAGTTTCGGGGCGGGGGTCTCCTACAATGAGCAGTTCTTC

D gene: NA
V gene: TRBV15
clone size: NA
J gene: TRBJ2-5
CDR3 protein: CATSTLLWDSGIVPETQYF
CDR3 DNA: TGTGCCACCAGCACTCTCCTTTGGGACTCCGGCATCGTCCCGGAGACCCAGTACTTC

D gene: TRBD1
V gene: TRBV6-5
clone size: NA
J gene: TRBJ1-3
CDR3 protein: CASSSPGTATIYF
CDR3 DNA: TGTGCCAGCAGTTCCCCCGGGACAGCCACTATATATTTT

D gene: NA
V gene: TRBV7-7
clone size: few
J gene: TRBJ2-1
CDR3 protein: CASSLRVEQGLYLNEQFF
CDR3 DNA: TGTGCCAGCAGCTTACGGGTTGAGCAGGGGCTTTATCTCAATGAGCAGTTCTTC

D gene: TRBD2
V gene: TRBV4-2
clone size: NA
J gene: TRBJ2-7
CDR3 protein: CASSQEASGGNYF
CDR3 DNA: TGTGCCAGCAGCCAAGAGGCCAGCGGGGGTAATTACTTC

D gene: NA
V gene: TRBV20-1
clone size: NA
J gene: TRBJ2-7
CDR3 protein: CSARAVPEQYF
CDR3 DNA: TGCAGTGCTAGAGCGGTTCCGGAGCAGTACTTC

D gene: NA
V gene: TRBV9
clone size: NA
J gene: TRBJ1-4
CDR3 protein: CASSVGLGANEKLFF
CDR3 DNA: TGTGCCAGCAGCGTAGGGTTAGGAGCTAATGAAAAACTGTTTTTT

D gene: NA
V gene: TRBV7-9
clone size: NA
J gene: TRBJ1-5
CDR3 protein: CASSMGQANQPQHF
CDR3 DNA: TGTGCCAGCAGCATGGGACAAGCTAATCAGCCCCAGCATTTT

D gene: TRBD1
V gene: TRBV18
clone size: NA
J gene: TRBJ1-2
CDR3 protein: CASSPRVGEDRVNYGYTF
CDR3 DNA: TGTGCCAGCTCACCCCGCGTTGGTGAAGACAGGGTTAACTATGGCTACACCTTC

D gene: NA
V gene: TRBV10-3
clone size: NA
J gene: TRBJ2-7
CDR3 protein: CAISESSARTYEQYF
CDR3 DNA: TGTGCCATCAGTGAGTCAAGCGCCAGAACCTACGAGCAGTACTTC

D gene: NA
V gene: TRBV12-2
clone size: NA
J gene: TRBJ2-7
CDR3 protein: CASRPDGLAGESPYEQYF
CDR3 DNA: TGTGCAAGTCGCCCCGACGGGCTAGCGGGAGAATCCCCCTACGAGCAGTACTTC

D gene: TRBD1
V gene: TRBV29-1
clone size: NA
J gene: TRBJ2-7
CDR3 protein: CSTKGAHEQYF
CDR3 DNA: TGCAGCACTAAGGGGGCCCACGAGCAGTACTTC

D gene: NA
V gene: TRBV5-6
clone size: NA
J gene: TRBJ1-2
CDR3 protein: CASSLQGSYGYTF
CDR3 DNA: TGTGCCAGCAGCTTGCAGGGTTCCTATGGCTACACCTTC

D gene: NA
V gene: TRBV5-1
clone size: NA
J gene: TRBJ1-1
CDR3 protein: CASSLTGKGLGEAFF
CDR3 DNA: TGCGCCAGCAGCTTGACAGGGAAAGGTTTGGGGGAAGCTTTCTTT

D gene: NA
V gene: TRBV9
clone size: NA
J gene: TRBJ1-5
CDR3 protein: CASSVGTIGGQPQHF
CDR3 DNA: TGTGCCAGCAGCGTCGGGACAATAGGGGGTCAGCCCCAGCATTTT

D gene: NA
V gene: TRBV12-3/TRBV12-4
clone size: NA
J gene: TRBJ1-2
CDR3 protein: CASRSQELYGYTF
CDR3 DNA: TGTGCCAGCAGGTCACAGGAGTTATATGGCTACACCTTC

D gene: TRBD1
V gene: TRBV4-2
clone size: once
J gene: TRBJ1-4
CDR3 protein: CASSQSRDRGEKLFF
CDR3 DNA: TGTGCCAGCAGCCAGTCCCGGGACAGGGGTGAAAAACTGTTTTTT